This TCR beta chain was sequenced in a study of post-analysis software for immune sequencing data. Regarding the study as a whole: Roughly five TRBV segments appeared more often in patients than in controls, and TRBV5-6, TRBV5-1 and TRBV20-1 were among these.

The CDR3 extends over 18 amino acids. The germline gives CDR1 ENHRY, CDR2 SYGVKD. Trimming cost V 0 bases and J 3 bases; bases outside gene matches: 10. Sequencing libraries made from TCR beta cDNA carried unique molecular identifiers. MiXCR was run by TCRdb on the PCR reads, yielding one entry per CDR3 protein. The profile shows 430,000 or so distinct CDR3 sequences, approximately 39% of them singletons. Notes on this clonotype: What it recognizes is unknown.

The sequenced sample consisted of blood. V gene TRBV10-3 combines with J gene TRBJ1-5; 8 bases are a match to TRBD1. This receptor was taken from a girl aged 2-10 years with multiple sclerosis. The CDR3: CAISESRTGSVDNQPQHF. In nucleotides, the CDR3 is TGTGCCATCAGTGAGTCGAGGACAGGGTCGGTGGACAATCAGCCCCAGCATTTT.